This TCR beta chain was sequenced in a study of blood T cell repertoires in COVID-19. As for the study in general: There were acute and convalescent COVID-19 samples, and they came from the United States, Italy and Spain. T cells, B-cell-depleted T cells, or PBMCs provided the cDNA or gDNA that served as material.

The J segment lost 1 base and the V segment lost 5 bases, leaving 17 bases of the junction unmatched. The CDR3 covers 19 residues. CDR1 and CDR2 from the germline V gene are MNHEY and SMNVEV (reference sequence). Measured with immunoSEQ multiplex PCR; TCRdb has only the in-frame clones, and not every one. The table has roughly 180,000 clones, 70% to 90% seen once; the top ten hold under 2.5%. This chain joins TRBV27 and TRBJ2-7; 10 nucleotides align to TRBD2. Sequenced sample: peripheral blood. This receptor was obtained from a man aged 70-80 years with active or convalescent COVID-19. In DNA, the CDR3 is TGTGCCAGCAGTCCCTATCCCGGTCGACTAGCGGGTTTGTCCTACGAGCAGTACTTC. Translating it yields CASSPYPGRLAGLSYEQYF.